Listed here is a single T cell receptor beta chain. Its antigen is not identified. A J-beta primer mix and a sample-barcoded 5' primer were used in a second PCR of about 7 to 11 cycles. Each cDNA molecule was tagged by a template-switch adaptor with 12 random nucleotides. MiXCR, applied by TCRdb to the 5' RACE reads, yields one record per CDR3 protein. Here the sample spans about 1,500,000 distinct CDR3 sequences, 28% being singletons. This entry comes from a study of blood T cells in healthy people across ages. Study at large: Per two T cells, about one barcoded beta molecule was captured through template switching.

General study results and limits: Researchers judged that diversity estimates from one million T cells fell short of true values.

The CDR3 totals 16 residues. Unmatched junction bases numbered 9, after V lost 6 bases and J lost 8 bases. Germline CDR1 SGHAT, CDR2 FQNNGV. PBMCs numbering at least 7 million were isolated per sample. Sequencing was performed on blood. The sequence came from a woman in her twenties or thirties in good health. V is TRBV11-2 and J is TRBJ2-2; the match to TRBD2 covers 13 bases. CDR3 sequence (DNA): TGTGCCAGCAGACCCGGACTAGCGGGAGAAGGTGGGGAGCTGTTTTTT. Translation gives CASRPGLAGEGGELFF. Full variable domain (remainder filled in from reference TRBV11-2 and TRBJ2-2): EAGVAQSPRYKIIEKRQSVAFWCNPISGHATLYWYQQILGQGPKLLIQFQNNGVVDDSQLPKDRFSAERLKGVDSTLKIQPAKLEDSAVYLCASRPGLAGEGGELFFGEGSRLTVL.